These T cell receptor beta chains were read from a single sample in a study of T cell changes during pregnancy in multiple sclerosis. Using immunoSEQ multiplex PCR, the repertoire was profiled, and TCRdb retains in-frame clones only, with some absent. The sample yields about 70,000 clones, around 90% seen once. The starting material was peripheral blood, obtained in the third trimester of pregnancy. These receptors came from a female donor with multiple sclerosis, enrolled in a pregnancy study. Both conserved end residues are part of each CDR3. Fields, in order: J gene, V gene, D gene, clone size, CDR3 protein. D genes are given only for firm matches. Expanded clones get a size class; other rows say once, few or many, or leave the size out.

>TRBJ1-4|TRBV4-2|NA|NA
CASSQVLDSREKLFF
>TRBJ1-5|TRBV6-1|NA|NA
CASSDTGGEGQPQHF
>TRBJ2-3|TRBV21-1|NA|NA
CASSKDPLTGGTDTQYF
>TRBJ1-5|TRBV10-2|NA|NA
CASSVEAGQPQHF
>TRBJ2-7|TRBV5-1|NA|NA
CASSLDARDSYEQYF
>TRBJ2-3|TRBV5-1|TRBD1|NA
CASSPGQGRDTQYF
>TRBJ1-4|TRBV2|NA|once
CASSDPGEGDNEKLFF
>TRBJ1-1|TRBV7-2|NA|NA
CASSLEPFSRTEAFF
>TRBJ2-3|TRBV6-4|NA|NA
CASSEGRDTDTQYF
>TRBJ2-3|TRBV4-3|TRBD1|NA
CASSHAPGTVSTDTQYF
>TRBJ1-4|TRBV7-2|TRBD1|NA
CASSFQGGSGEKLFF
>TRBJ1-5|TRBV9|NA|NA
CASTRVDQPQHF
>TRBJ2-7|TRBV6-1|NA|NA
CASSTTGTSYEQYF
>TRBJ2-5|TRBV7-9|TRBD2|NA
CASSPSGKVETQYF
>TRBJ2-7|TRBV10-1|TRBD1|NA
CASSGGTVTAEQYF
>TRBJ2-1|TRBV18|NA|NA
CASSPPSRTPDNEQFF
>TRBJ2-7|TRBV7-2|NA|NA
CASSLVGSSYEQYF
>TRBJ1-2|TRBV5-1|TRBD1|once
CASSRTGQESNYGYTF
>TRBJ2-3|TRBV10-1|NA|once
CASSESAESTDTQYF
>TRBJ2-7|TRBV6-5|TRBD2|NA
CASRGARLAEYEQYF
>TRBJ1-2|TRBV7-2|TRBD1|once
CASSLEFAGQGFGYTF
>TRBJ2-3|TRBV28|TRBD2|NA
CASSAAGGPTDTQYF
>TRBJ1-4|TRBV5-1|TRBD1|NA
CASSVDRVYEKLFF
>TRBJ2-2|TRBV19|NA|NA
CASSIDLRRVGTGELFF
>TRBJ1-2|TRBV6-5|TRBD1|NA
CASSRGVGQVGYTF
>TRBJ1-1|TRBV5-1|TRBD1|once
CASSWGTEPVTEAFF
>TRBJ2-3|TRBV5-1|TRBD1|NA
CASSYTPGTDTDTQYF
>TRBJ1-2|TRBV5-1|TRBD1|NA
CASSLASGGSGYTF
>TRBJ2-7|TRBV10-3|TRBD2|NA
CAISHEAGGSYEQYF
>TRBJ2-3|TRBV14|TRBD2|once
CASSQGLAGGPSTDTQYF
>TRBJ2-3|TRBV6-6|NA|NA
CASRLGRAADTQYF
>TRBJ1-5|TRBV10-3|NA|NA
CAITTDPGRPQHF
>TRBJ2-1|TRBV18|NA|NA
CASSPLSGSAYNEQFF
>TRBJ2-7|TRBV28|TRBD2|NA
CASRLAGGTYEQYF
>TRBJ2-2|TRBV25-1|NA|few
CASSESARVLVTGELFF
>TRBJ2-3|TRBV6-1|NA|NA
CASSERQGLTDTQYF
>TRBJ1-2|TRBV6-6|TRBD1|NA
CASSSDRVYGYTF
>TRBJ2-7|TRBV14|NA|NA
CASSLASEQYF
>TRBJ2-1|TRBV2|NA|NA
CASSVGTGIGNEQFF
>TRBJ1-1|TRBV7-3|NA|NA
CASSRGAGRDTEAFF
>TRBJ2-3|TRBV4-2|NA|NA
CASSQSIPLYTDTQYF
>TRBJ2-5|TRBV19|TRBD1|NA
CASSQGAGTGKETQYF
>TRBJ2-7|TRBV6-1|TRBD2|NA
CASSEAASGPYEQYF
>TRBJ1-1|TRBV6-1|NA|NA
CATYRDLNTEAFF
>TRBJ2-1|TRBV19|TRBD2|NA
CASSIDLGLAGYNEQFF
>TRBJ2-7|TRBV30|TRBD1|NA
CAWDRTGDSYEQYF
>TRBJ2-1|TRBV6-1|TRBD2|NA
CASRERERMYNEQFF
>TRBJ2-7|TRBV6-5|NA|once
CASRITIAPGNEQYF
>TRBJ2-3|TRBV11-2|TRBD2|NA
CASSLAAGGRTDTQYF
>TRBJ2-7|TRBV5-1|TRBD1|NA
CASSPVDRDYEQYF
>TRBJ1-2|TRBV7-6|NA|NA
CASSFRQSYGYTF
>TRBJ2-1|TRBV2|TRBD2|NA
CASSGGLAGYNEQFF
>TRBJ2-7|TRBV19|TRBD2|NA
CATHDRGAGGGYEQYF
>TRBJ2-1|TRBV11-2|TRBD2|NA
CASSLTGASGSRMEDEQFF
>TRBJ1-2|TRBV19|NA|NA
CASSRAERGYTF